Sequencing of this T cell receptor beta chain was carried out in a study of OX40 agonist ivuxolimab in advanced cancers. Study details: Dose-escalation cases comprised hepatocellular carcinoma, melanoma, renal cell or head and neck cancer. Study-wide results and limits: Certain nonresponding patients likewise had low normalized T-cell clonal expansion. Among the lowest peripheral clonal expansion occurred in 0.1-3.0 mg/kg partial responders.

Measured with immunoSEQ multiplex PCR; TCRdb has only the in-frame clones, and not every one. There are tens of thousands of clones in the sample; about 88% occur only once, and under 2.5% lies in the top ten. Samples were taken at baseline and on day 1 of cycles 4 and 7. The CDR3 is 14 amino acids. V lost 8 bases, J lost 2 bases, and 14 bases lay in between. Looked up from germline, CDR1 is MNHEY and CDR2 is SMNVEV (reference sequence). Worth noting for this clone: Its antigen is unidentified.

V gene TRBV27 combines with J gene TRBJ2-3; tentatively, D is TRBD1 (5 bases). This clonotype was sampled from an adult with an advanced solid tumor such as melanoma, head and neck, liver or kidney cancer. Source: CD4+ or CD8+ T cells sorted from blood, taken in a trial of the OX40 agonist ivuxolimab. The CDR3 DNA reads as TGTGCCAGCCATAGACCAGGGATCACAGATACGCAGTATTTT. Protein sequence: CASHRPGITDTQYF.